This TCR beta chain was sequenced in a study of cytomegalovirus exposure and HLA in healthy donors. In the study overall: Ancestry clustering placed around four fifths of about 400 genotyped donors in the Caucasian-associated cluster.

This PCR relied on a set of 60 Vbeta primers and 13 Jbeta primers. The protocol was immunoSEQ multiplex PCR, while the TCRdb copy is restricted to in-frame clones and leaves out a portion. The data contain about 190,000 clones, roughly 80% of them singletons. Points on this clone: What it recognizes is unknown.

The CDR3 length is 19 residues. V lost 4 bases to trimming and J lost 0 bases; unmatched junction nucleotides: 8. Germline values: CDR1 LGHNA, CDR2 YNFKEQ. The study's findings and limits: From TCR beta sequences, most subjects' HLA-A and HLA-B alleles were reportedly predicted accurately. Later on, a genetic analysis was performed. It linked a missense variant in DCLRE1C with V- and J-gene trimming of TCR beta. Associated with cytomegalovirus, according to the listing, were about 160 TCR beta chains.

The V call is TRBV4-2, the J call TRBJ2-3; 15 bases are a match to TRBD2. The TCR was taken from a woman between 18 and 29 years old in good health and CMV-seronegative. The specimen sequenced was PBMCs. CDR3 amino acids: CASSPDVGTSGGSTDTQYF. The DNA of the CDR3 is TGTGCCAGCAGCCCCGACGTCGGGACTAGCGGGGGGAGCACAGATACGCAGTATTTT.